Presented here are 26 T cell receptor beta chains from one specimen sequenced in a study of cytomegalovirus exposure and HLA in healthy donors. PCR amplification relied on 60 Vbeta primers (plus 13 Jbeta primers). This table comes from immunoSEQ multiplex PCR, and its TCRdb copy is limited to in-frame clones, with some not included. This table has 75,000 to 100,000 clones, approximately 74% appearing once. The specimen sequenced was PBMCs. The receptors were sampled from a male donor in good health and CMV-seronegative.

V gene TRBV29-1 combines with J gene TRBJ2-3, with D uncertain. V was trimmed by 6 bases and J by 5 bases, leaving 12 bases between them. The CDR3 loop spans 12 amino acids. Germline V gene lookup returns CDR1 SQVTM and CDR2 ANQGSEA. CDR3 sequence (DNA): TGCAGCGTCATATCCCCAGGAGATACGCAGTATTTT. The encoded protein is CSVISPGDTQYF.

This clone showed up just once. DNA of the CDR3: TGTGCCAGCAGTTTTAGCAGGGAAAAAGCCTACGAGCAGTACTTC. Translating it yields CASSFSREKAYEQYF. The rearrangement joins TRBV27 to TRBJ2-7; D might be TRBD1 (5 bases). Trimming cost V 3 bases and J 2 bases, with 14 bases left between them. Germline V CDR1 and CDR2: MNHEY, SMNVEV (reference sequence). CDR3 length: 15 residues.

The V gene is TRBV7-9, the J gene TRBJ1-2; a possible D gene is TRBD1 (6 bases). V lost 2 bases to trimming and J lost 2 bases, with 9 bases between them. Germline V gene data show CDR1 as SEHNR and CDR2 as FQNEAQ (reference sequence). CDR3 size: 14 residues. The CDR3 bases are TGTGCCAGCAGCTTATTTGGACAGAACTATGGCTACACCTTC. This encodes CASSLFGQNYGYTF. Drawing the rest from reference TRBV7-9 and TRBJ1-2, the complete variable domain is DTGVSQNPRHKITKRGQNVTFRCDPISEHNRLYWYRQTLGQGPEFLTYFQNEAQLEKSRLLSDRFSAERPKGSFSTLEIQRTEQGDSAMYLCASSLFGQNYGYTFGSGTRLTVV.

This chain links TRBV15 with TRBJ2-5, with 9 bases aligning to TRBD1. Germline-derived CDR1 and CDR2 are LNHNV and YYDKDF (reference sequence). The junction had 4 bases not matched to a gene; V was cut back by 1 base and J by 4 bases. The length of the CDR3 is 15 residues. The DNA of the CDR3 is TGTGCCACCAGCAGAGCGGGACAGGGTACAGAGACCCAGTACTTC. It translates to CATSRAGQGTETQYF.

The sample holds a few counts of this clone. The chain employs TRBV7-2 and TRBJ2-7; D remains ambiguous. V was pared by 1 base and J by 3 bases, with 10 bases between. Germline CDR1 SGHTA, CDR2 FQGNSA. CDR3 length: 14 amino acids. Here the CDR3 DNA reads TGTGCCAGCAGCTTAGGTGTCAGGAACTACGAGCAGTACTTC. Encoded protein: CASSLGVRNYEQYF. The full variable domain, rest sourced from reference TRBV7-2 and TRBJ2-7, is GAGVSQSPSNKVTEKGKDVELRCDPISGHTALYWYRQSLGQGLEFLIYFQGNSAPDKSGLPSDRFSAERTGGSVSTLTIQRTQQEDSAVYLCASSLGVRNYEQYFGPGTRLTVT.

The chain has TRBV19 and TRBJ2-3; TRBD1 matches 9 bases. This CDR3 is built from 17 residues. CDR1 LNHDA and CDR2 SQIVND come from the germline V gene (reference sequence). The ends lost 3 bases at V and 3 bases at J; junction bases unmatched: 10. CDR3 sequence (DNA): TGTGCCAGTAGTATTGCGGACAGGGGAGATGGGACAGATACGCAGTATTTT. Its translation: CASSIADRGDGTDTQYF.

The V gene is TRBV9, the J gene TRBJ2-7; the match to TRBD1 covers 8 bases. The ends lost 6 bases at V and 3 bases at J; junction bases unmatched: 8. The length of the CDR3 is 14 residues. CDR1 is SGDLS and CDR2 is YYNGEE in the germline V gene. CDR3 coding DNA: TGTGCCAGCACCCGGACAGGGCTTAGCTACGAGCAGTACTTC. This gives the protein CASTRTGLSYEQYF. Supplemented by reference TRBV9 and TRBJ2-7, the full variable domain reads DSGVTQTPKHLITATGQRVTLRCSPRSGDLSVYWYQQSLDQGLQFLIQYYNGEERAKGNILERFSAQQFPDLHSELNLSSLELGDSALYFCASTRTGLSYEQYFGPGTRLTVT.

In this sample, this clone turned up a few times. J is TRBJ2-2 and V is TRBV7-3; 7 bases line up with TRBD1. J was trimmed by 4 bases and V by 3 bases; bases with no gene match: 8. The germline V gene encodes CDR1 SGHTA and CDR2 FQGTGA. The CDR3 runs 16 residues. The CDR3 loop reads CASSLTGTDTTGELFF. The CDR3 DNA sequence: TGTGCCAGCAGCTTGACGGGGACAGACACCACCGGGGAGCTGTTTTTT.

This clone was detected only once. The V call is TRBV19, the J call TRBJ1-1; D might be TRBD1 (6 bases). Trimming shortened V by 6 bases and J by 7 bases, and 15 bases separated the two germline ends. This CDR3 contains 13 residues. CDR1 LNHDA and CDR2 SQIVND come from the germline V gene (reference sequence). CDR3: CASRPGHYIEAFF. In nucleotides, the CDR3 is TGTGCCAGTAGGCCGGGACACTATATTGAAGCTTTCTTT.

This clone came up a few times. The rearrangement uses TRBV21-1 and TRBJ2-3; the table's TRBD2 call for D was not verified on the DNA. TRBV21-1 is labeled a pseudogene. The CDR3 sequence is 18 residues long. The CDR3 DNA reads as TGTGCCAGCAACCGATGTAGCGGGAGGGAGTATAGCACAGATACGCAGTATTTT. It yields the protein CASNRCSGREYSTDTQYF.

As DNA, the CDR3 is TGTGCCATCAATAGGGACAGGCGTTCCTACGAGCAGTACTTC. Amino acid sequence: CAINRDRRSYEQYF. This chain links TRBV10-3 with TRBJ2-7; 8 positions match TRBD1. J lost 1 base, V lost 7 bases, and 6 bases had no gene match. Germline lookup yields CDR1 ENHRY and CDR2 SYGVKD. The CDR3 runs 14 residues.

V and J are TRBV7-2 and TRBJ2-5; D is possibly TRBD2 (6 bases). The CDR3 consists of 15 residues. Germline V CDR1 and CDR2: SGHTA, FQGNSA. V was trimmed by 4 bases and J by 7 bases, leaving 19 bases between them. In DNA, the CDR3 is TGTGCCAGCAGCTCCGTGGTAGGGATCGGGGGGACCCAGTACTTC. It specifies CASSSVVGIGGTQYF.

V is TRBV5-1 and J is TRBJ1-3, with D unresolved. The CDR3 is 15 residues long. V gave up 5 bases and J gave up 0 bases, with 12 bases separating them. Germline V lookup: CDR1 SGHRS, CDR2 YFSETQ. The chain's CDR3 is CASRGQERSGNTIYF. The DNA of the CDR3 is TGCGCCAGCAGAGGCCAGGAACGCTCTGGAAACACCATATATTTT.

This chain joins TRBV4-3 and TRBJ2-2, with a tentative D call TRBD1 (5 bases). The CDR3 has 15 residues. CDR1 LGHNA and CDR2 YSLEER come from the germline V gene. The V end was cut by 1 base, the J end by 5 bases, with 11 bases between. The CDR3 is CASSQVRVTTGELFF. In DNA form, the CDR3 reads TGCGCCAGCAGCCAAGTCAGGGTAACAACCGGGGAGCTGTTTTTT.

This clone showed up just once. The rearrangement joins TRBV29-1 to TRBJ1-5, with D unresolved. This CDR3 contains 13 residues. Trimming cost V 5 bases and J 5 bases, with 13 bases left between them. CDR1 is SQVTM and CDR2 is ANQGSEA in the germline V gene. This CDR3 reads CSVSRGADQPQHF. As DNA, the CDR3 is TGCAGCGTTTCCCGGGGAGCTGATCAGCCCCAGCATTTT.

J is TRBJ1-1 and V is TRBV7-2; D remains unclear. V lost 3 bases and J lost 0, with 8 bases in between. The CDR3 extends over 14 amino acids. Germline-derived CDR1 and CDR2 are SGHTA and FQGNSA. The DNA for the CDR3 is TGTGCCAGCAGCTTTCGACTCATGAACACTGAAGCTTTCTTT. Translated: CASSFRLMNTEAFF.

On this clone: An end of the junction does not agree with germline; a read error may underlie this. This sequence joins TRBV13 and TRBJ2-7; D remains ambiguous. This CDR3 spans 11 amino acids. CDR1 and CDR2 (germline): PRHDT, FYEKMQ (reference sequence). The CDR3 loop is CASSSDKTAEF. The DNA for the CDR3 is TGTGCCAGCAGCTCCGACAAGACGGCCGAATTC.

V and J are TRBV19 and TRBJ2-7; TRBD1 agrees at 10 bases. Germline CDR1 and CDR2: LNHDA and SQIVND (reference sequence). The CDR3 sequence is 14 residues long. The trim removed 9 bases at V and 3 bases at J, leaving 8 bases unmatched. The CDR3 region is CASVKGQGNYEQYF. The CDR3 coding sequence is TGTGCCAGCGTGAAGGGACAGGGGAACTACGAGCAGTACTTC.

The chain has TRBV15 and TRBJ2-5; maybe TRBD2 (6 bases). V lost 0 bases and J 0 bases, leaving 8 bases between the germline ends. The CDR3 is made up of 15 amino acids. The germline V gene has CDR1 LNHNV and CDR2 YYDKDF (reference sequence). This CDR3 reads CATSREREDQETQYF. Here the CDR3 DNA reads TGTGCCACCAGCAGAGAAAGGGAGGACCAAGAGACCCAGTACTTC.

The chain employs TRBV5-4 and TRBJ1-5; D is uncertain. The CDR3 loop spans 13 amino acids. Trimming pared 0 bases from V and 7 bases from J, leaving 8 bases between. Germline loops: CDR1 SGHNT, CDR2 YYREEE (reference sequence). The CDR3 loop reads CASSLEVGQPQHF. CDR3 in DNA: TGTGCCAGCAGCTTGGAGGTGGGCCAGCCCCAGCATTTT.

The CDR3 sequence: CASSYSNRGANSPLHF. CDR3 nucleotide sequence: TGTGCCAGCAGTTACTCCAACAGGGGCGCCAATTCACCCCTCCACTTT. The chain joins TRBV6-6 to TRBJ1-6; 7 bases map to TRBD1. Unmatched junction bases numbered 6, after V lost 0 bases and J lost 7 bases. The CDR3 is 16 amino acids. Germline loops: CDR1 MNHNY, CDR2 SVGAGI (reference sequence).

The V and J genes are TRBV7-2 and TRBJ1-2, with TRBD1 identical over 8 bases. V was clipped by 3 bases and J by 8 bases; unmatched bases: 14. CDR1 SGHTA and CDR2 FQGNSA come from the germline V gene. CDR3 size: 16 residues. The CDR3 spells CASSLGTGATSGGYTF. In DNA form, the CDR3 reads TGTGCCAGCAGCTTGGGGACAGGCGCGACCAGTGGGGGCTACACCTTC.

This rearrangement joins TRBV7-7 to TRBJ2-1, with unresolved D. Looked up from germline, CDR1 is SSHAT and CDR2 is FNYEAQ (reference sequence). This CDR3 has 13 residues. Deletions cut 1 base from V and 11 bases from J, with 12 bases between. The CDR3 DNA sequence: TGTGCCAGCAGCTTAGTCGGGTCCGTACAGCAGTTCTTC. Translating it yields CASSLVGSVQQFF.

The chain couples TRBV4-2 to TRBJ2-1, with D maybe TRBD1 (5 bases). Germline-derived CDR1 and CDR2 are LGHNA and YNFKEQ. This CDR3 has 15 residues. V was pared by 0 bases and J by 4 bases, with 10 bases between. The CDR3 DNA sequence: TGTGCCAGCAGCCAAGATGCAGGGTCTTACAATGAGCAGTTCTTC. Translating it yields CASSQDAGSYNEQFF.

The chain recombines TRBV28 with TRBJ1-2; D ambiguous. Per germline, CDR1 MDHEN and CDR2 SYDVKM. There are 15 residues in the CDR3. V was pared by 3 bases and J by 0 bases, with 11 bases between. CDR3: CASSFTGRANYGYTF. The CDR3 region has the DNA TGTGCCAGCAGTTTCACCGGGAGAGCTAACTATGGCTACACCTTC.

The J gene is TRBJ2-3, the V gene TRBV5-1, with 9 bases that match TRBD1. Germline V gene sequence: CDR1 SGHRS, CDR2 YFSETQ. After removal of 4 bases from V and 0 bases from J, the junction contained 6 bases not matched to a gene. The CDR3 covers 16 residues. The CDR3 DNA follows: TGCGCCAGCAGCACTGTACAGGGGGCGAGCACAGATACGCAGTATTTT. Residues: CASSTVQGASTDTQYF.